This TCR beta chain was sequenced for a study of blood T cell repertoires in COVID-19. Study context: Both acute and convalescent COVID-19 samples were obtained from the United States, Italy and Spain. Sources were T cells, B-cell-depleted T cells, or PBMCs; the material itself was cDNA or gDNA.

Using immunoSEQ multiplex PCR, the repertoire was profiled, and TCRdb retains in-frame clones only, with some absent. The table shows a few hundred thousand clones, with 86% occurring only once. Per germline, CDR1 MDHEN and CDR2 SYDVKM. Between the trimmed V and J ends, which lost 6 bases and 3 bases, there was a span of 12 bases. This CDR3 region has 13 residues. This rearrangement joins TRBV28 to TRBJ2-7; D unclear. The TCR sequence derives from a woman in her forties or fifties with acute or convalescent COVID-19. The sample consisted of peripheral blood. The CDR3: CASRVPTDYEQYF. DNA for the CDR3: TGTGCCAGCAGGGTCCCTACTGACTACGAGCAGTACTTC.